This T cell receptor beta chain stems from a study of blood T cell repertoires in COVID-19. Overall study context: Some COVID-19 samples were acute and others convalescent; all came from the United States, Italy and Spain. T cells, B-cell-depleted T cells, or PBMCs provided the cDNA or gDNA that served as material.

Under the authors' procedure: Estimation of nucleated cell counts was performed using reference gene primer amplification. Sequencing was performed with immunoSEQ multiplex PCR; in TCRdb, only in-frame clones are kept and a portion is missing. The D gene and trimming were derived from the DNA, and the V and J assignments and clone size from that table. The table shows under 250,000 clones, with 89% occurring only once. The germline V gene encodes CDR1 PRHDT and CDR2 FYEKMQ (reference sequence). CDR3 size: 15 residues. V was shortened by 3 bases and J by 9 bases, with 15 bases between the two germline ends.

This clonotype was obtained from a woman aged 40 to 55 with acute or convalescent COVID-19. This chain connects TRBV13 to TRBJ1-6; D might be TRBD1 (6 bases). Sequencing was performed on peripheral blood. This CDR3 reads CASSFQGHTTSPLHF. The CDR3, as DNA: TGTGCCAGCAGCTTCCAGGGACACACTACTTCACCCCTCCACTTT.